This T cell receptor beta chain was documented in a study of T cells in Graves' hyperthyroidism and ophthalmopathy. Study-level points and caveats: The model identified upcoming ophthalmopathy a median 6.5 months ahead of onset. Most expanded thyroid clonotypes above 0.001 also appeared in blood.

This clonotype was recorded at least ten times. The target antigen is unknown. Graves' hyperthyroidism is called stable when ophthalmopathy does not progress within 18 months. Disease duration under 2 months; hyperthyroidism patients were aged 18 to 65. There were TCR beta CDR3 regions amplified from RNA transcripts. The TCR CDR3 was amplified in a first-round RT-PCR using the HTBI primer set. TCRdb reanalysed the multiplex PCR reads using MiXCR and keeps one entry per CDR3 protein. The sample contains roughly 710,000 distinct CDR3 sequences, roughly a third of which appear only once. Germline assignment: CDR1 SGHTA and CDR2 FQGNSA. V dropped 5 bases and J dropped 10; count of bases not matched to a gene: 5. The CDR3 consists of 13 residues.

V is TRBV7-2 and J is TRBJ1-6; 7 bases agree with TRBD1. The sequenced sample consisted of blood. The clonotype originates from a woman in her thirties or forties with Graves' hyperthyroidism. CDR3 sequence reads: CASSQNRGSPLHF. CDR3 sequence (DNA): TGTGCCAGCAGCCAAAACAGGGGATCACCCCTCCACTTT.